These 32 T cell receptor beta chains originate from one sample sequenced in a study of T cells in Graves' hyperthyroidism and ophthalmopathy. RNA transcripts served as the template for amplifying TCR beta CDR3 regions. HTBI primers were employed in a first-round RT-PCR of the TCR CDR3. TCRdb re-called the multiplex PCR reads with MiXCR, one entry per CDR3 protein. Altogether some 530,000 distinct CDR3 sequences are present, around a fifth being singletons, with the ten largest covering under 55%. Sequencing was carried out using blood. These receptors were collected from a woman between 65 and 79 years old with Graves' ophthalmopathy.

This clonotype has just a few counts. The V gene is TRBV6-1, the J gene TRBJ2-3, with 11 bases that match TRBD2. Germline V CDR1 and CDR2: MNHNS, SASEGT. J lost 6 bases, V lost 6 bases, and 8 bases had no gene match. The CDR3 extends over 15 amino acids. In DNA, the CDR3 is TGTGCCAGCAGCGTTGGACTAGCGGGTGGGGATACGCAGTATTTT. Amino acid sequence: CASSVGLAGGDTQYF.

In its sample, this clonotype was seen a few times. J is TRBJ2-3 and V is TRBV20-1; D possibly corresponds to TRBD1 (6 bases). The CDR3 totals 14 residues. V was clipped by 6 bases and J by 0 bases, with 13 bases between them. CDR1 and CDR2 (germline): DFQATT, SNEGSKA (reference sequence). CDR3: CSANRAGSTDTQYF. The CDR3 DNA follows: TGCAGTGCCAACAGGGCAGGGAGCACAGATACGCAGTATTTT.

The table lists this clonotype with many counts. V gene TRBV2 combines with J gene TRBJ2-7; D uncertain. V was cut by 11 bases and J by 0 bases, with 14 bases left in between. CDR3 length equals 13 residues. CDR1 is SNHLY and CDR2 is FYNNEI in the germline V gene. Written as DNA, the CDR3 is TGTGCCTCCCGGGCCGTGGGCTCCTACGAGCAGTACTTC. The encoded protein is CASRAVGSYEQYF. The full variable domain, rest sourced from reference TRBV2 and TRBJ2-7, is EPEVTQTPSHQVTQMGQEVILRCVPISNHLYFYWYRQILGQKVEFLVSFYNNEISEKSEIFDDQFSVERPDGSNFTLKIRSTKLEDSAMYFCASRAVGSYEQYFGPGTRLTVT.

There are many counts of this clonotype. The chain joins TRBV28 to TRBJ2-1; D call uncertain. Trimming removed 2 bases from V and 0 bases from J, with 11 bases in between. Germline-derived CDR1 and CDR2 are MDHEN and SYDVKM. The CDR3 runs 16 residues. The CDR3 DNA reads TGTGCCAGCAGTTTAATAGGGATCGGCTCCTACAATGAGCAGTTCTTC. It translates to CASSLIGIGSYNEQFF.

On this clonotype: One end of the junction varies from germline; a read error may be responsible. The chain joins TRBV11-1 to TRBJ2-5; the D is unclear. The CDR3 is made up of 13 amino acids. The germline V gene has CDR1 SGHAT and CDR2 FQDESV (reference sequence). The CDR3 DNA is TGTGCCAGCAGCAGACAACCACAAGGGACCCAGTACTTC. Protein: CASSRQPQGTQYF.

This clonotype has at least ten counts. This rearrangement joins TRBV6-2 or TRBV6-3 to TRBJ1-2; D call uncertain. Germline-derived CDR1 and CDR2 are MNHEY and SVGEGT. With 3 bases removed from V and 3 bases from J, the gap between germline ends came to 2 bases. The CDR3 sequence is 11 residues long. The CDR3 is CASSYYYGYTF. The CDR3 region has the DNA TGTGCCAGCAGTTATTACTATGGCTACACCTTC.

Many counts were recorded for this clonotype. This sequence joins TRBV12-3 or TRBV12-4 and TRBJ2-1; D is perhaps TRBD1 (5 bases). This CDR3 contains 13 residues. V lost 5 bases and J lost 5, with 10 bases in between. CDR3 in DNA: TGTGCCAGCAGTCTGACCAGGGACAATGAGCAGTTCTTC. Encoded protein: CASSLTRDNEQFF.

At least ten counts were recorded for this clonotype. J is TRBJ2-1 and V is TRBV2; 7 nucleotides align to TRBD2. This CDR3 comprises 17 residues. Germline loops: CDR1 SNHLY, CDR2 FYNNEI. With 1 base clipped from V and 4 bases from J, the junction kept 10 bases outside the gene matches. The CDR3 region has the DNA TGTGCCAGCAGTGAAGAGCAAAGGACTAGGTCGTACAATGAGCAGTTCTTC. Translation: CASSEEQRTRSYNEQFF.

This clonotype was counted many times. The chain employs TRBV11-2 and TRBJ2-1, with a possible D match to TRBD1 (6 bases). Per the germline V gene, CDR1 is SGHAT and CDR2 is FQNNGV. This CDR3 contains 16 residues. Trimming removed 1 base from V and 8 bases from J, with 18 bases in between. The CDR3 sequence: CASSLGDSAHRDEQFF. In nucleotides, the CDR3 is TGTGCCAGCAGCTTAGGGGATAGCGCCCACAGGGATGAGCAGTTCTTC.

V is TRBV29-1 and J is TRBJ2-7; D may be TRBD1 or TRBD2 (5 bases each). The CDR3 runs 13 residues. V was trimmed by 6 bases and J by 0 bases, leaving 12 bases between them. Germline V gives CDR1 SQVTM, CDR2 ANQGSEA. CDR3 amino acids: CSVGTGASYEQYF. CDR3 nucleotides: TGCAGCGTGGGGACCGGAGCCTCCTACGAGCAGTACTTC.

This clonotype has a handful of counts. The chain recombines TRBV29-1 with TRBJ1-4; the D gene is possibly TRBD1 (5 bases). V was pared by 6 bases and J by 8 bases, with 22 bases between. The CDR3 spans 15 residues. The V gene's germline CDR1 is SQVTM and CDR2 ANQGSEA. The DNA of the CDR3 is TGCAGCGTCCGAAACCGACAGAACTTAGGGGAAAAACTGTTTTTT. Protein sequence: CSVRNRQNLGEKLFF. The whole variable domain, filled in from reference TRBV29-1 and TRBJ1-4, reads SAVISQKPSRDICQRGTSLTIQCQVDSQVTMMFWYRQQPGQSLTLIATANQGSEATYESGFVIDKFPISRPNLTFSTLTVSNMSPEDSSIYLCSVRNRQNLGEKLFFGSGTQLSVL.

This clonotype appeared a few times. The CDR3: CASRDSGDSNIQYF. CDR3 DNA sequence: TGTGCCAGCAGGGACTCCGGGGACAGCAACATTCAGTACTTC. This sequence joins TRBV6-1 and TRBJ2-4; 7 nucleotides align to TRBD1. There are 14 residues in the CDR3. With V trimmed by 6 bases and J by 7 bases, 9 bases remained unmatched. Germline lookup yields CDR1 MNHNS and CDR2 SASEGT.

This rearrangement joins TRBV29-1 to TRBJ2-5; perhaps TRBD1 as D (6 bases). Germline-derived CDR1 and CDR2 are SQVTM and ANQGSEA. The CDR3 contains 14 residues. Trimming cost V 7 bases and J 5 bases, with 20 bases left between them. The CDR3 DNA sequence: TGCAGCGCCGTGGACAGTCCCTCCCTCGAGACCCAGTACTTC. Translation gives CSAVDSPSLETQYF.

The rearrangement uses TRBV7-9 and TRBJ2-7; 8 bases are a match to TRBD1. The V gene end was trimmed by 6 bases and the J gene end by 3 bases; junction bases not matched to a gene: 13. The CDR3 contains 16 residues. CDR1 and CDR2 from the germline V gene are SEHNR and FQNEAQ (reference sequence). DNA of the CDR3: TGTGCCAGCAGTGAGCCCTCTGGGGACAGGATCTACGAGCAGTACTTC. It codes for CASSEPSGDRIYEQYF.

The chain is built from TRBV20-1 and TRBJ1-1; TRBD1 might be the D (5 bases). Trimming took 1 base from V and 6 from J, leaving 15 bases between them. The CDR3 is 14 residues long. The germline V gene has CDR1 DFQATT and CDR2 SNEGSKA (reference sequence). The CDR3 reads CSARVGASISEAFF. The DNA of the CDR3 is TGCAGTGCTAGAGTAGGGGCCAGTATATCTGAAGCTTTCTTT.

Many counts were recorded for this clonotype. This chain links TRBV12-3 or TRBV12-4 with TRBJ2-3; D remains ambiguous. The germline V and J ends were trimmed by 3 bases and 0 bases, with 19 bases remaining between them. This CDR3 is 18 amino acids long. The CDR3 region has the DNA TGTGCCAGCAGTTTCTCACTGTTCGACTCGGAAAGCACAGATACGCAGTATTTT. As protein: CASSFSLFDSESTDTQYF.

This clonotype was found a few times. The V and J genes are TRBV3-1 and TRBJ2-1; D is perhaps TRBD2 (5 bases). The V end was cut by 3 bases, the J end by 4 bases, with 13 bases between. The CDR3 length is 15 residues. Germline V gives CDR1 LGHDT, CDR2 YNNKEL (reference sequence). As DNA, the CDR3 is TGTGCCAGCAGCCAGGTAGAGGGCTGGTACAATGAGCAGTTCTTC. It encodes CASSQVEGWYNEQFF.

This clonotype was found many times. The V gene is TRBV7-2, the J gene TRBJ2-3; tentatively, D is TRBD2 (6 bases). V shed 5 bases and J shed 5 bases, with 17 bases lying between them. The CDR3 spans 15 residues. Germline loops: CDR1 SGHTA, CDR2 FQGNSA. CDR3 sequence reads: CASSPRLGTKDTQYF. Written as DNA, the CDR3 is TGTGCCAGCAGCCCCCGACTAGGTACTAAAGATACGCAGTATTTT.

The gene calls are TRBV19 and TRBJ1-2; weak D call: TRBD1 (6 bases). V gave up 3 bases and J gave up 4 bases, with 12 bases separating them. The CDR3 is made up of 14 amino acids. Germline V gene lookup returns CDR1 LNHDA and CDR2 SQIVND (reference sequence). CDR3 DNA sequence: TGTGCCAGTAGTATCGAAATACAGGGCTATGGCTACACCTTC. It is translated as CASSIEIQGYGYTF.

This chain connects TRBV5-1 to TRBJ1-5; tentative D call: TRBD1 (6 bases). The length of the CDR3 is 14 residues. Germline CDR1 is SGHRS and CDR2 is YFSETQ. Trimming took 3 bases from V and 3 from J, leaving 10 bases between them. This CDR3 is CASSSGTPNQPQHF. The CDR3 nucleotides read TGCGCCAGCAGCTCCGGGACACCCAATCAGCCCCAGCATTTT.

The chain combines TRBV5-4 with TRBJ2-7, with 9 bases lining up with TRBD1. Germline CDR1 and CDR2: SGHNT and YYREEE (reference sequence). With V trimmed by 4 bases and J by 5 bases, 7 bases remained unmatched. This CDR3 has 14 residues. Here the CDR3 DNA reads TGTGCCAGCAGCGCCTGGGACAGGGTTGACGAGCAGTACTTC. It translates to CASSAWDRVDEQYF.

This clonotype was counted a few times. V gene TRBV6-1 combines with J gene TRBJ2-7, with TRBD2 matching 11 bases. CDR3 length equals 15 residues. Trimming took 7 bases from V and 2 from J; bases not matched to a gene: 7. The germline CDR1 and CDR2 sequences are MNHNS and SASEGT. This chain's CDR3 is CASTRGLADAYEQYF. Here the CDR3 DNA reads TGTGCCAGCACCCGGGGACTAGCGGATGCCTACGAGCAGTACTTC.

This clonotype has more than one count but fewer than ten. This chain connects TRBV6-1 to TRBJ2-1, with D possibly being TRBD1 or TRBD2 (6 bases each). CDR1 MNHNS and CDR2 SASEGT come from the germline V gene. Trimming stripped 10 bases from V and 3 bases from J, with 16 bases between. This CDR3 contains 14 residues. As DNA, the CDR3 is TGTGCCATCTTAAGGAGGGACAACTACAATGAGCAGTTCTTC. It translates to CAILRRDNYNEQFF.

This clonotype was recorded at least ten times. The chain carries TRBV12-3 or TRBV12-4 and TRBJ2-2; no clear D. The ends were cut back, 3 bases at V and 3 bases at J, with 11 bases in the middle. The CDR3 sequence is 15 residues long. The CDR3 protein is CASSFGPSDTGELFF. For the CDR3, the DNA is TGTGCCAGCAGTTTCGGGCCCTCGGACACCGGGGAGCTGTTTTTT.

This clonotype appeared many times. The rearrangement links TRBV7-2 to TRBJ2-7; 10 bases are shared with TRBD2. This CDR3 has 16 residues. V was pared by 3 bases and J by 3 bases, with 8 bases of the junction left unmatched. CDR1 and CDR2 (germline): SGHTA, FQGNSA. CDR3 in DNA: TGTGCCAGCAGCTTCCGGCTAGCGGGAGCAAACTACGAGCAGTACTTC. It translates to CASSFRLAGANYEQYF.

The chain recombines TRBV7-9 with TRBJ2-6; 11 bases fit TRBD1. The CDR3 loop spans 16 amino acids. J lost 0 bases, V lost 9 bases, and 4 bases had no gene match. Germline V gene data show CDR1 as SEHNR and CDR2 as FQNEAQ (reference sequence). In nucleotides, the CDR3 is TGTGCCAGAGGACAGGGGGCGGACTCTGGGGCCAACGTCCTGACTTTC. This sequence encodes CARGQGADSGANVLTF.

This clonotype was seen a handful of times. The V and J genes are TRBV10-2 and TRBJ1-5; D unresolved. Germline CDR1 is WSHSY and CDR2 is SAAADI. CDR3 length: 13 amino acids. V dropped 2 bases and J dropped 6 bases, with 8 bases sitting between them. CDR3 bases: TGCGCCAGCAGTGAGGAATACCGTCAGCCCCAGCATTTT. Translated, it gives CASSEEYRQPQHF.

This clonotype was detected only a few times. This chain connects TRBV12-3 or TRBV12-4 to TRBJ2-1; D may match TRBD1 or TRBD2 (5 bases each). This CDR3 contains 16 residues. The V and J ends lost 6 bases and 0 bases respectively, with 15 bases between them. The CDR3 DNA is TGTGCCAGCAGCCGACGGGGCGGCAGCTCCTACAATGAGCAGTTCTTC. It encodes CASSRRGGSSYNEQFF.

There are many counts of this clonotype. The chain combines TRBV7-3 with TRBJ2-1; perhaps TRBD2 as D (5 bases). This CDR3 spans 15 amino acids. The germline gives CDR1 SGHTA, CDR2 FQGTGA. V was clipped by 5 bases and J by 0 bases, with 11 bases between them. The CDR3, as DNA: TGTGCCAGCAGCATTAGCGCGAGCTCCTACAATGAGCAGTTCTTC. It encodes CASSISASSYNEQFF.

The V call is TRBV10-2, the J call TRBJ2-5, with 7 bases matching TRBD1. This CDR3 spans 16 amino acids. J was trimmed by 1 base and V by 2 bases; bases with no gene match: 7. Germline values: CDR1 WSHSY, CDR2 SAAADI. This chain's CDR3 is CASSELGTEIQETQYF. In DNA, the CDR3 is TGCGCCAGCAGTGAGCTAGGGACAGAAATCCAAGAGACCCAGTACTTC.

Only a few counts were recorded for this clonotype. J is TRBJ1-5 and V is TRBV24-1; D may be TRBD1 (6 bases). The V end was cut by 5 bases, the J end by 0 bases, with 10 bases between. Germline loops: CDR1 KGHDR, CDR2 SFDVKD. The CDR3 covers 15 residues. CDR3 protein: CATSVGTYSNQPQHF. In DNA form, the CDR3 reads TGTGCCACCAGTGTCGGGACATATAGCAATCAGCCCCAGCATTTT.

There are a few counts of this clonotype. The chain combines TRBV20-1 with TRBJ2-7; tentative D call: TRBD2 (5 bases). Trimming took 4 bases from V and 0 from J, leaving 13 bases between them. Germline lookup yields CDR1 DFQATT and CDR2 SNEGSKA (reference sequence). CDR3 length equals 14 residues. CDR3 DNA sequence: TGCAGTGCTACCATCTCAGCGGTCTCCTACGAGCAGTACTTC. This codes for CSATISAVSYEQYF.